These 12 T cell receptor beta chains were sequenced from one sample in a study of cytomegalovirus exposure and HLA in healthy donors. The PCR employed 60 Vbeta primers together with 13 Jbeta primers. Assay: immunoSEQ multiplex PCR; the TCRdb copy retains only in-frame clones and omits some. The table counts some 130,000 clones; 1.5% to 1.8% lies in the top ten. Input material: PBMCs. All receptors derive from a woman in her thirties or forties in good health and CMV-seronegative.

V usage is TRBV6-5 and J usage is TRBJ1-5; tentative D call: TRBD1 (6 bases). Per the germline V gene, CDR1 is MNHEY and CDR2 is SVGAGI. This CDR3 is 15 amino acids long. Trimming took off 0 bases at V and 2 bases at J, with 8 bases between the two ends. CDR3 sequence reads: CASSYSPGGNQPQHF. As DNA, the CDR3 is TGTGCCAGCAGTTACTCTCCAGGGGGCAATCAGCCCCAGCATTTT.

The CDR3 spells CASSLGGHYEQYV. CDR3 nucleotide sequence: TGTGCCAGCAGTTTAGGTGGCCACTACGAGCAGTACGTC. V usage is TRBV28 and J usage is TRBJ2-7, with unresolved D. The V gene's germline CDR1 is MDHEN and CDR2 SYDVKM. The CDR3 spans 13 residues. Trimming stripped 2 bases from V and 3 bases from J, with 8 bases between.

The V gene is TRBV6-6, the J gene TRBJ2-7, with 7 bases that match TRBD2. The CDR3 contains 11 residues. The V and J ends lost 5 bases and 8 bases, in that order; junction bases with no gene match: 3. Germline CDR1 and CDR2: MNHNY and SVGAGI (reference sequence). CDR3 DNA sequence: TGTGCCAGCAGTGCCGGGACTAAGCAGTACGTC. Its translation: CASSAGTKQYV.

The V and J genes are TRBV5-4 and TRBJ2-1; tentatively, D is TRBD2 (7 bases). Trimming removed 7 bases at V and 6 bases at J, with 17 bases between. The CDR3 loop spans 14 amino acids. Germline lookup yields CDR1 SGHNT and CDR2 YYREEE (reference sequence). For the CDR3, the DNA is TGTGCCAGCCAAACGGGGGGCCTACGCAATGAGCAGTTCTTC. It specifies CASQTGGLRNEQFF.

This chain joins TRBV11-2 and TRBJ1-6, with D perhaps TRBD1 (5 bases). V gave up 4 bases and J gave up 0 bases, with 19 bases separating them. The CDR3 runs to 19 residues. Germline values: CDR1 SGHAT, CDR2 FQNNGV. The CDR3, as DNA: TGTGCCAGCAGCTCGGCCCGGGACTCCCTGAGCTCCTATAATTCACCCCTCCACTTT. This codes for CASSSARDSLSSYNSPLHF.

Worth noting for this clone: Other DNA sequences in this sample translate to the same CDR3. V gene TRBV15 combines with J gene TRBJ2-7; no reliable D call. The germline CDR1 and CDR2 sequences are LNHNV and YYDKDF (reference sequence). The CDR3 contains 12 residues. V gave up 0 bases and J gave up 4 bases, with 4 bases separating them. In DNA form, the CDR3 reads TGTGCCACCAGCAGAGATCGGTACGAGCAGTACTTC. Protein sequence: CATSRDRYEQYF.

This chain uses TRBV2 with TRBJ2-7; 7 bases are a match to TRBD1. The CDR3 has 13 amino acids. The germline gives CDR1 SNHLY, CDR2 FYNNEI. The V segment lost 4 bases and the J segment 7 bases; nucleotides outside the gene matches: 7. CDR3 DNA sequence: TGTGCCAGCAGTGGACAGGGCGAGGGAGAGCAGTACTTC. Its protein product is CASSGQGEGEQYF.

The genes are TRBV19 and TRBJ2-1, with TRBD2 as a possible D gene (6 bases). This CDR3 has 13 amino acids. Germline V gives CDR1 LNHDA, CDR2 SQIVND (reference sequence). The ends were cut back, 5 bases at V and 6 bases at J, with 11 bases in the middle. CDR3: CASSYLAPNEQFF. The CDR3, as DNA: TGTGCCAGTAGTTACCTAGCGCCCAATGAGCAGTTCTTC. Full variable domain (missing parts from reference TRBV19 and TRBJ2-1): DGGITQSPKYLFRKEGQNVTLSCEQNLNHDAMYWYRQDPGQGLRLIYYSQIVNDFQKGDIAEGYSVSREKKESFPLTVTSAQKNPTAFYLCASSYLAPNEQFFGPGTRLTVL.

In DNA form, the CDR3 reads TGTGCCAGCAGCGCTCTTTCGCCGGGTCTCCGGGGGACAGATACGCAGTATTTT. Translated: CASSALSPGLRGTDTQYF. This sequence joins TRBV11-2 and TRBJ2-3; maybe TRBD2 (6 bases). The CDR3 spans 18 residues. With 5 bases removed from V and 3 bases from J, the gap between germline ends came to 24 bases. Germline V gene sequence: CDR1 SGHAT, CDR2 FQNNGV.

The V gene is TRBV6-5, the J gene TRBJ1-6; possibly TRBD1 for D (5 bases). Looked up from germline, CDR1 is MNHEY and CDR2 is SVGAGI. CDR3 size: 14 residues. Deletions cut 6 bases from V and 11 bases from J, with 17 bases between. DNA for the CDR3: TGTGCCAGCAGCCGGGAGGGGCGCATTACACCCCTCCACTTT. Its protein is CASSREGRITPLHF.

The CDR3 DNA is TGTGCCAGTAGTATAGATGGGGGGGGGCTAAGCTCCTACGAGCAGTACGTC. Translating it yields CASSIDGGGLSSYEQYV. The chain links TRBV19 to TRBJ2-7, with D maybe TRBD2 (7 bases). V lost 0 bases, J lost 0 bases, and 15 bases lay in between. This CDR3 is built from 17 residues. The germline V gene has CDR1 LNHDA and CDR2 SQIVND (reference sequence).

The chain joins TRBV9 to TRBJ1-4; the match to TRBD1 covers 7 bases. Germline values: CDR1 SGDLS, CDR2 YYNGEE. This CDR3 is 12 amino acids long. Trimming took 7 bases from V and 6 from J; bases not matched to a gene: 3. In nucleotides, the CDR3 is TGTGCCAGCGGGGGGACAGATGAAAAACTGTTTTTT. Translation: CASGGTDEKLFF.